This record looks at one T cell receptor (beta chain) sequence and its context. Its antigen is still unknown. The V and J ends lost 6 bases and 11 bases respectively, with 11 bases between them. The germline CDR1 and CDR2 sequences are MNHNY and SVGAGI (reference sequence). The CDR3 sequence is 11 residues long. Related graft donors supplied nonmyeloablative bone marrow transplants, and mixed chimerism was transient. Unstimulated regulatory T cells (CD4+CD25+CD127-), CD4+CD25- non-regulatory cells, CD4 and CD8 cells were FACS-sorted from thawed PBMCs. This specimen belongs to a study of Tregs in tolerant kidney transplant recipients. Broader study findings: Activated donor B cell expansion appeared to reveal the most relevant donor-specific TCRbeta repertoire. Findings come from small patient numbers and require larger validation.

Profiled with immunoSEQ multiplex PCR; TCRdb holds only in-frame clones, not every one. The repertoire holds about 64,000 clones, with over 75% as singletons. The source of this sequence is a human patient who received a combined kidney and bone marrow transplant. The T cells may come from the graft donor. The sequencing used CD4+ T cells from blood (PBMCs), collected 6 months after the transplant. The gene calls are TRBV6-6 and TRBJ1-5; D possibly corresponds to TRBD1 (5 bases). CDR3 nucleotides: TGTGCCAGCAGAGGACCGGACACCCAGCATTTT. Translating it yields CASRGPDTQHF.